This T cell receptor (beta chain) was identified during a study of cytomegalovirus exposure and HLA in healthy donors. Both 60 Vbeta primers and 13 Jbeta primers went into the PCR. The assay was immunoSEQ multiplex PCR, and TCRdb's table has in-frame clones only and misses some. The sample comprises some 170,000 clones, roughly 82% of which are singletons, and roughly 1.7% rests with the top ten. As regards this clone: Its antigen is currently unknown.

J was trimmed by 5 bases and V by 3 bases; bases with no gene match: 11. Per germline, CDR1 SGHDN and CDR2 FVKESK. CDR3 length equals 17 residues. Whole-study results and caveats: Analysis performed later found more than 15,000 TCR beta sequences associated with HLA alleles at 0.05 false discovery rate. Associated with cytomegalovirus, according to the listing, were 150 to 200 TCR beta chains. Among the CMV-associated chains, three were confirmed in vitro as specific for CMV antigens.

This chain uses TRBV14 with TRBJ2-5; 11 bases agree with TRBD2. The sample taken for sequencing was PBMCs. This TCR derives from a woman in her thirties in good health and CMV-seronegative. CDR3 DNA sequence: TGTGCCAGCAGCCATCTTTCTCTAGCGGGGGGTGAGGAGACCCAGTACTTC. It encodes CASSHLSLAGGEETQYF.